These 15 T cell receptor beta chains were all obtained from the same sample, sequenced in a study of T cells in Graves' hyperthyroidism and ophthalmopathy. Amplification of TCR beta CDR3 regions was performed using RNA transcripts as template. First-round RT-PCR targeting the TCR CDR3 was performed with the HTBI primer set. TCRdb used MiXCR to reprocess the multiplex PCR reads, holding one entry per CDR3 protein. The data contain hundreds of thousands of distinct CDR3 sequences, around 16% of them singletons. Sequencing used blood. The receptors shown here come from a woman aged 25 to 39 with Graves' hyperthyroidism.

The V and J genes are TRBV4-2 and TRBJ2-2; D gene uncertain. V was pared by 5 bases and J by 1 base, with 11 bases between. There are 15 residues in the CDR3. CDR1 LGHNA and CDR2 YNFKEQ come from the germline V gene. In DNA, the CDR3 is TGTGCCAGCAGCAGGACCCTAGTGAACACCGGGGAGCTGTTTTTT. This sequence encodes CASSRTLVNTGELFF.

The table lists this clonotype with many counts. The rearrangement links TRBV30 to TRBJ1-1, with 8 bases fitting TRBD1. This CDR3 comprises 13 residues. Germline V gene lookup returns CDR1 GTSNPN and CDR2 SVGIG (reference sequence). The ends lost 4 bases at V and 3 bases at J; junction bases unmatched: 4. The CDR3 sequence: CAWNRGSDTEAFF. The CDR3, as DNA: TGTGCCTGGAACAGGGGGTCGGACACTGAAGCTTTCTTT.

This chain links TRBV6-5 with TRBJ1-6; no clear D. With 2 bases removed from V and 10 bases from J, the gap between germline ends came to 24 bases. The CDR3 spans 18 residues. CDR1 is MNHEY and CDR2 is SVGAGI in the germline V gene. Written as DNA, the CDR3 is TGTGCCAGCAGTTACGGGGTGAGGTCGACGGGCTTCAACTCACCCCTCCACTTT. It is translated as CASSYGVRSTGFNSPLHF.

This clonotype has a count of ten or more. This CDR3 reads CASSLGGTGPNYGYTF. CDR3 coding DNA: TGTGCCAGCAGCTTAGGGGGTACAGGGCCCAACTATGGCTACACCTTC. The chain uses TRBV7-8 and TRBJ1-2; D perhaps matches TRBD1 (6 bases). The CDR3 extends over 16 amino acids. The V gene's germline CDR1 is SGHVS and CDR2 FQNEAQ. Trimming stripped 1 base from V and 2 bases from J, with 14 bases between.

This clonotype was counted only a few times. This sequence joins TRBV28 and TRBJ2-3; possibly TRBD1 or TRBD2 for D (5 bases each). Deletions cut 3 bases from V and 4 bases from J, with 17 bases between. The CDR3 extends over 16 amino acids. Germline values: CDR1 MDHEN, CDR2 SYDVKM. The CDR3 DNA is TGTGCCAGCAGTTTGGGACCGTTATCCCCGGCAGATACGCAGTATTTT. This codes for CASSLGPLSPADTQYF. The variable domain in full, completed from reference TRBV28 and TRBJ2-3, reads DVKVTQSSRYLVKRTGEKVFLECVQDMDHENMFWYRQDPGLGLRLIYFSYDVKMKEKGDIPEGYSVSREKKERFSLILESASTNQTSMYLCASSLGPLSPADTQYFGPGTRLTVL.

The chain joins TRBV19 to TRBJ1-2; TRBD1 aligns across 9 bases. J was trimmed by 7 bases and V by 5 bases; bases with no gene match: 8. This CDR3 contains 14 residues. The germline V gene encodes CDR1 LNHDA and CDR2 SQIVND (reference sequence). The CDR3 here is CASSQNRGLSGYTF. Written as DNA, the CDR3 is TGTGCCAGTAGTCAAAACAGGGGGCTTTCTGGCTACACCTTC.

This clonotype was seen at least ten times. The chain recombines TRBV28 with TRBJ1-5; tentative D call: TRBD1 (5 bases). This CDR3 is 16 amino acids long. CDR1 and CDR2 from the germline V gene are MDHEN and SYDVKM. Trimming removed 7 bases from V and 0 bases from J, with 16 bases in between. CDR3 residues: CASTPEGLLSNQPQHF. CDR3 bases: TGTGCCAGCACCCCAGAGGGACTCCTTAGCAATCAGCCCCAGCATTTT.

In this sample, this clonotype turned up many times. The chain joins TRBV20-1 to TRBJ2-7, with a weak D call TRBD1 (6 bases). The CDR3 is made up of 13 amino acids. The V gene lost 4 bases and the J gene lost 7 bases, with 17 bases spanning the gap. Germline CDR1 reads DFQATT; CDR2 reads SNEGSKA (reference sequence). CDR3 protein: CSATGEALLEQYF. The CDR3 bases are TGCAGTGCTACAGGGGAAGCCCTATTGGAGCAGTACTTC.

This clonotype showed up just a few times. This sequence joins TRBV5-1 and TRBJ2-5, with 7 bases aligning to TRBD2. The CDR3 is 15 amino acids. CDR1 and CDR2 (germline): SGHRS, YFSETQ. Unmatched junction bases numbered 6, after V lost 4 bases and J lost 0 bases. The CDR3 protein is CASSAPTSDQETQYF. The DNA of the CDR3 is TGCGCCAGCAGCGCCCCTACTAGCGACCAAGAGACCCAGTACTTC.

This chain connects TRBV12-3 or TRBV12-4 to TRBJ2-1; 8 nucleotides line up with TRBD1. V was pared by 6 bases and J by 7 bases, with 8 bases of the junction left unmatched. This CDR3 is 14 amino acids long. CDR3 sequence (DNA): TGTGCCAGCAGCCCGACAGGGGTACGTAATGAGCAGTTCTTC. The encoded protein is CASSPTGVRNEQFF.

The V call is TRBV7-9, the J call TRBJ2-7, with 11 bases aligning to TRBD2. V shed 9 bases and J 2 bases; nucleotides not matched to a gene: 6. The length of the CDR3 is 14 residues. From germline, CDR1 is SEHNR and CDR2 FQNEAQ (reference sequence). The CDR3 sequence is CARSGTSGPYEQYF. DNA of the CDR3: TGTGCCAGATCCGGGACTAGCGGTCCCTACGAGCAGTACTTC. The full variable domain, in which reference TRBV7-9 and TRBJ2-7 provide the parts outside the CDR3, is DTGVSQNPRHKITKRGQNVTFRCDPISEHNRLYWYRQTLGQGPEFLTYFQNEAQLEKSRLLSDRFSAERPKGSFSTLEIQRTEQGDSAMYLCARSGTSGPYEQYFGPGTRLTVT.

The chain links TRBV12-5 to TRBJ1-2, with no clear D. Germline CDR1 LGHNT, CDR2 FRNRAP. V lost 6 bases to trimming and J lost 6 bases, with 14 bases between them. CDR3 length equals 13 residues. As DNA, the CDR3 is TGTGCTAGTGGCCCCCCCCCCCTGGATGGCTACACCTTC. Translation: CASGPPPLDGYTF. Drawing the rest from reference TRBV12-5 and TRBJ1-2, the complete variable domain is DARVTQTPRHKVTEMGQEVTMRCQPILGHNTVFWYRQTMMQGLELLAYFRNRAPLDDSGMPKDRFSAEMPDATLATLKIQPSEPRDSAVYFCASGPPPLDGYTFGSGTRLTVV.

This clonotype was seen repeatedly, ten times or more. The chain couples TRBV11-2 to TRBJ2-5; D not resolved. The CDR3 spans 14 residues. Trimming took off 5 bases at V and 4 bases at J, with 14 bases between the two ends. The germline CDR1 and CDR2 sequences are SGHAT and FQNNGV. CDR3 DNA sequence: TGTGCCAGCAGCCCCCGGACCATATCAGAGACCCAGTACTTC. It yields the protein CASSPRTISETQYF.

This clonotype appeared many times. The CDR3 loop is CASTPPSAGGPYNEQFF. CDR3 DNA sequence: TGTGCCAGCACTCCCCCTTCAGCGGGAGGGCCCTACAATGAGCAGTTCTTC. This chain joins TRBV28 and TRBJ2-1; TRBD2 aligns across 10 bases. The CDR3 loop spans 17 amino acids. The V gene's germline CDR1 is MDHEN and CDR2 SYDVKM. Trimming took 7 bases from V and 2 from J; bases not matched to a gene: 11.

J is TRBJ1-6 and V is TRBV3-1; 8 bases match TRBD1. CDR3 length equals 14 residues. Losses at the gene ends were 3 bases for V and 10 bases for J; bases not matched to a gene: 5. In germline, CDR1 is LGHDT, CDR2 YNNKEL (reference sequence). The CDR3 DNA is TGTGCCAGCAGCCATCAGGGGGCGCAATCACCCCTCCACTTT. It codes for CASSHQGAQSPLHF.